One sample yielded the 3 T cell receptor beta chains listed below, sequenced in a study of blood T cells in healthy people across ages. A J-beta primer mix and a sample-barcoded 5' primer were used in a second PCR of roughly 6 to 11 cycles. TCRdb analysed the 5' RACE reads with MiXCR anew, one entry per CDR3 protein. Counted here are roughly 800,000 distinct CDR3 sequences, 58% occurring once; the ten biggest clones make up about 20%. The sample taken for sequencing was blood. These receptor sequences come from a young man in good health.

V is TRBV30 and J is TRBJ2-1; 11 nucleotides agree with TRBD2. The CDR3 loop spans 15 amino acids. V gave up 4 bases and J gave up 9 bases; unmatched junction bases: 11. The germline V gene encodes CDR1 GTSNPN and CDR2 SVGIG (reference sequence). CDR3: CAWNDPGLAGGEQFF. The CDR3 DNA reads as TGTGCCTGGAATGACCCCGGGCTAGCGGGGGGTGAGCAGTTCTTC.

About this clonotype itself: A much larger clone differs from this one at a single base, so this may be a read error. The rearrangement uses TRBV27 and TRBJ2-7, with 10 bases lining up with TRBD1. This CDR3 contains 13 residues. V shed 6 bases, J shed 5 bases, and the junction held 4 bases outside the gene matches. Germline assignment: CDR1 MNHEY and CDR2 SMNVEV (reference sequence). The CDR3 loop is CASRGDRGHEQYF. The DNA for the CDR3 is TGTGCCAGCAGAGGGGACAGGGGCCACGAGCAGTACTTC.

V and J are TRBV9 and TRBJ2-3; possible D gene TRBD2, 7 bases. The CDR3 consists of 15 residues. The germline gives CDR1 SGDLS, CDR2 YYNGEE. Between the trimmed V and J ends, which lost 4 bases and 2 bases, there was a span of 14 bases. The CDR3 DNA is TGTGCCAGCAGCCCGGCGGGGGCACCCACAGATACGCAGTATTTT. Protein sequence: CASSPAGAPTDTQYF. The whole variable domain, filled in from reference TRBV9 and TRBJ2-3, reads DSGVTQTPKHLITATGQRVTLRCSPRSGDLSVYWYQQSLDQGLQFLIQYYNGEERAKGNILERFSAQQFPDLHSELNLSSLELGDSALYFCASSPAGAPTDTQYFGPGTRLTVL.